This record covers a single T cell receptor beta chain. Its matching antigen is unknown. The record originates from a study of response to subunit inactivated influenza vaccine. Points from the study as a whole: Authors proposed each seasonal influenza vaccination draws in few new T cells.

TCRdb reanalysed the RT-PCR reads using MiXCR and keeps one entry per CDR3 protein. The sample lists about 530,000 distinct CDR3 sequences; roughly 12% were seen once. Trimming removed 0 bases at V and 2 bases at J, with 9 bases between. This CDR3 region has 15 residues. CDR1 SGHTA and CDR2 FQGTGA come from the germline V gene. Sequencing was performed on PBMCs from blood, taken on the day of vaccination. The sequence derives from a man between 45 and 60 years old who received an inactivated influenza vaccine. The genes are TRBV7-3 and TRBJ2-3, with D possibly being TRBD2 (6 bases). DNA of the CDR3: TGTGCCAGCAGCTTAACGTCTAGCGCCACAGATACGCAGTATTTT. This encodes CASSLTSSATDTQYF.